The clone carrying this T cell receptor (beta chain) has just a few counts. TCRdb's table, derived via immunoSEQ multiplex PCR, lists solely in-frame clones and lacks some. Among over 150,000 clones, 70% to 90% were seen once, and the ten largest hold 0.63%. This CDR3 is built from 14 residues. J lost 5 bases, V lost 2 bases, and 1 base had no gene match. Looked up from germline, CDR1 is MNHEY and CDR2 is SVGEGT. The sample belongs to a study of blood T cell repertoires in COVID-19. Study as a whole: Acute and convalescent COVID-19 specimens originated in the United States, Italy and Spain. PBMCs, B-cell-depleted T cells, or T cells provided the cDNA or gDNA that made up the material.

Material for sequencing was peripheral blood. The clonotype was recovered from a man in his sixties with COVID-19, enrolled during active disease. The V call is TRBV6-2 or TRBV6-3, the J call TRBJ2-2, with 8 nucleotides matching TRBD2. The CDR3 DNA reads as TGTGCCAGCAGTTACGGCGGGAGGACCGGGGAGCTGTTTTTT. This encodes CASSYGGRTGELFF.